The clone carrying this TCR beta chain was seen a few times. Sample treatment: oral pan-JAK inhibitor, 5-10 mg twice daily. This entry comes from a study of CD8+ T cells in alopecia areata. Extracted from the samples, RNA was reverse transcribed into cDNA to serve as the sequencing template. Profiling relied on immunoSEQ multiplex PCR, and the TCRdb table lists in-frame clones only, not all of them. The sample has about 190,000 clones; 60% are singletons. The CDR3 sequence is 16 residues long. Between the trimmed V and J ends, which lost 5 bases and 2 bases, there was a span of 14 bases. Per germline, CDR1 SGHDT and CDR2 YYEEEE.

Sequenced material: CD4+ T cells sorted from blood, taken at week 24, from a patient treated with tofacitinib. The TCR sequence derives from a human donor with alopecia areata. The genes are TRBV5-6 and TRBJ1-6; D gene ambiguous. The CDR3 loop reads CASSSERAAYNSPLHF. CDR3 bases: TGTGCCAGCAGTTCGGAGAGGGCCGCCTATAATTCACCCCTCCACTTT.